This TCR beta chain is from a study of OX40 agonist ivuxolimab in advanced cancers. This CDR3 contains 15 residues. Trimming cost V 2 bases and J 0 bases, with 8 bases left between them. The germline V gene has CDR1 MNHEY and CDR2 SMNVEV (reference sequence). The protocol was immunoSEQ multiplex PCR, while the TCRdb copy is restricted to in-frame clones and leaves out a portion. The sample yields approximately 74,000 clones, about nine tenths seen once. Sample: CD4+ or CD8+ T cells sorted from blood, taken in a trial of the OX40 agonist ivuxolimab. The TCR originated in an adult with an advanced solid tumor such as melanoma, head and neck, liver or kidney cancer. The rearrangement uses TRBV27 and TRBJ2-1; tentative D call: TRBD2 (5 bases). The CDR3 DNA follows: TGTGCCAGCAGTTTAAGGGCGGGCTCCTACAATGAGCAGTTCTTC. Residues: CASSLRAGSYNEQFF.